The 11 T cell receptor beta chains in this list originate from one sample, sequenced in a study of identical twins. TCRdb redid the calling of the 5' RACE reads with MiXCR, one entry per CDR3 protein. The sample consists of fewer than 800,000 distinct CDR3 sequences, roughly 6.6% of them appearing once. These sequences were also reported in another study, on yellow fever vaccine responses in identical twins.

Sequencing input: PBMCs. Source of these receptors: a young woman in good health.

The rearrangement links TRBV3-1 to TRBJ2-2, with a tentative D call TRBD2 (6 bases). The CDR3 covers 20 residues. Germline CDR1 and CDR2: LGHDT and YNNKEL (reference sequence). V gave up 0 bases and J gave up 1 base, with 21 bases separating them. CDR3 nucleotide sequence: TGTGCCAGCAGCCAAGATAGGAGGGGAGCGGCCATAATGAACACCGGGGAGCTGTTTTTT. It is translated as CASSQDRRGAAIMNTGELFF.

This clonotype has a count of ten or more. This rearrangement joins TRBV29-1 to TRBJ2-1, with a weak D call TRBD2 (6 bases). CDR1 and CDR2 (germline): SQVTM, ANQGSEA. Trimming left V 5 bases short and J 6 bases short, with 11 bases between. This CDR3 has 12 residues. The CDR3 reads CSVPGGINEQFF. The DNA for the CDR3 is TGCAGCGTTCCTGGGGGGATCAATGAGCAGTTCTTC.

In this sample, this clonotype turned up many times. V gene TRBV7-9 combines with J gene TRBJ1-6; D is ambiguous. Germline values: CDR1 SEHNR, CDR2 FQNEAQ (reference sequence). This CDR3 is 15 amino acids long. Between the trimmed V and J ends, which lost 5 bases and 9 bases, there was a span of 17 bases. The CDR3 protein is CASSPSGVDGSPLHF. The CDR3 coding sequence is TGTGCCAGCAGCCCCAGTGGGGTTGATGGTTCACCCCTCCACTTT. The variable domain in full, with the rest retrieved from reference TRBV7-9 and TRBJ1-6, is DTGVSQNPRHKITKRGQNVTFRCDPISEHNRLYWYRQTLGQGPEFLTYFQNEAQLEKSRLLSDRFSAERPKGSFSTLEIQRTEQGDSAMYLCASSPSGVDGSPLHFGNGTRLTVT.

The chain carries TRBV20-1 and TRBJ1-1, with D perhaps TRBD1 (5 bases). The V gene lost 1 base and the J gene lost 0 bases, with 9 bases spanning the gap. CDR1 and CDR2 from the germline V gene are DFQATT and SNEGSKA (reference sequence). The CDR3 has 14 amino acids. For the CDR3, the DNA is TGCAGTGCTAGAGTTGGGGGGATGAACACTGAAGCTTTCTTT. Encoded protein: CSARVGGMNTEAFF.

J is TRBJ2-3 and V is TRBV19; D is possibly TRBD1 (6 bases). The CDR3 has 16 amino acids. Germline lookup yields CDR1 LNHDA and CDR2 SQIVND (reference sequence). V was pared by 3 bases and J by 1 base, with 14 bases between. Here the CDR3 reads CASSIPWDTGTDTQYF. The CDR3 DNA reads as TGTGCCAGTAGTATCCCTTGGGACACAGGCACAGATACGCAGTATTTT.

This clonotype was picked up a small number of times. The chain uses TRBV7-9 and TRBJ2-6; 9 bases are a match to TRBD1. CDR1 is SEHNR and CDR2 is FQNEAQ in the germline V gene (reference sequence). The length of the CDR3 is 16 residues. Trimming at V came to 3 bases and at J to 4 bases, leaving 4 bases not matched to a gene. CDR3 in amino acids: CASSFRDRAGANVLTF. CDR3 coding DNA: TGTGCCAGCAGCTTCCGGGACAGGGCCGGGGCCAACGTCCTGACTTTC.

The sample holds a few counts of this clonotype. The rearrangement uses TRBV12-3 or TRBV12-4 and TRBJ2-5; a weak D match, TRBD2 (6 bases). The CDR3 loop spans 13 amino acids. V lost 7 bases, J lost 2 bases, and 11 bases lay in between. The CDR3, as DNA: TGTGCCAGCACCGACGCGGGGCAAGAGACCCAGTACTTC. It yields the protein CASTDAGQETQYF.

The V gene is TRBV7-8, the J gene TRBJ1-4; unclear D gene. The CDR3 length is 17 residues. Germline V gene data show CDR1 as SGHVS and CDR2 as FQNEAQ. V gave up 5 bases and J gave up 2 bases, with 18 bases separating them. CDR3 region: CASSPGTRFRTNEKLFF. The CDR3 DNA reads TGTGCCAGCAGCCCAGGAACTCGATTTCGGACTAATGAAAAACTGTTTTTT.

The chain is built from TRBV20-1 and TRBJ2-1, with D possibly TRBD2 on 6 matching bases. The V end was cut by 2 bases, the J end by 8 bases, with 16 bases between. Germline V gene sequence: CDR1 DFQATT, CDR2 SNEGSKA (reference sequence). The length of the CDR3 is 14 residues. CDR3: CSARLARRADEQFF. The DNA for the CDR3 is TGCAGTGCTAGACTAGCGAGAAGGGCCGATGAGCAGTTCTTC.

CDR3: CASSLWGSSYNSPLHF. The CDR3 nucleotides read TGTGCCAGCAGCTTATGGGGGAGCTCCTATAATTCACCCCTCCACTTT. The V call is TRBV7-3, the J call TRBJ1-6, with a tentative D call TRBD1 (5 bases). Per the germline V gene, CDR1 is SGHTA and CDR2 is FQGTGA. Trimming stripped 2 bases from V and 0 bases from J, with 8 bases between. The CDR3 totals 16 residues.

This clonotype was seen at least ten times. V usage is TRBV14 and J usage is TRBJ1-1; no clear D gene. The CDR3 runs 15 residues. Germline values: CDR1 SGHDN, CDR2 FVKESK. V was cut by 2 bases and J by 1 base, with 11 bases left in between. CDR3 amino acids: CASSQLSSANTEAFF. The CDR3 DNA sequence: TGTGCCAGCAGCCAATTAAGCAGCGCGAACACTGAAGCTTTCTTT.